This passage covers 13 T cell receptor beta chains from one sample sequenced in a study of human T cells and chemical hapten exposure. The time point: patch test 2, 6 weeks after DPC sensitization. The treatment denotes: therapeutic diphenylcyclopropenone sensitization with weekly scalp DPC. A single record per CDR3 protein comes from TCRdb applying MiXCR to the RACE reads. The table records approximately 120,000 distinct CDR3 sequences, 9.2% of them present only once. The source was whole blood, collected in connection with sensitization to the hapten diphenylcyclopropenone (DPC). These receptors were obtained from a woman aged 40 to 49 with alopecia areata. Some clones in this sample may be carry-over from other donors' samples.

A word on this clonotype: A junction boundary mismatches the germline segment, possibly from a read error. V and J are TRBV14 and TRBJ2-7; D not certain. The germline V gene has CDR1 SGHDN and CDR2 FVKESK. The CDR3 is made up of 11 amino acids. CDR3 sequence reads: CASSQDYELYF. The CDR3 nucleotides are TGTGCCAGCAGCCAAGATTACGAGCTGTACTTC.

In this sample, this clonotype turned up a few times. The gene calls are TRBV25-1 and TRBJ2-7, with 11 bases fitting TRBD2. With 4 bases clipped from V and 0 bases from J, the junction kept 2 bases outside the gene matches. The V gene's germline CDR1 is MGHDK and CDR2 SYGVNS. The CDR3 runs to 15 residues. The CDR3: CASSALAGGSYEQYF. CDR3 DNA sequence: TGTGCCAGCAGTGCTCTAGCGGGGGGCTCCTACGAGCAGTACTTC.

The J gene is TRBJ2-1, the V gene TRBV12-3 or TRBV12-4; 7 bases fit TRBD1. With V trimmed by 8 bases and J by 2 bases, 6 bases remained unmatched. The CDR3 is 14 amino acids. The CDR3 DNA reads TGTGCCAGCGGCCGGGACAGCACCTACAATGAGCAGTTCTTC. This gives the protein CASGRDSTYNEQFF.

The table lists this clonotype with many counts. The chain is built from TRBV4-3 and TRBJ2-2, with 10 bases matching TRBD2. V lost 2 bases and J lost 4; bases outside the gene matches: 4. Germline CDR1 LGHNA, CDR2 YSLEER. CDR3 length equals 16 residues. The CDR3 is CASSQPAGGRTGELFF. CDR3 bases: TGCGCCAGCAGCCAACCAGCGGGGGGGCGCACCGGGGAGCTGTTTTTT.

The sample holds many counts of this clonotype. The V call is TRBV7-6, the J call TRBJ2-3, with D perhaps matching TRBD1 (6 bases). The CDR3 runs 12 residues. The V gene lost 3 bases and the J gene lost 14 bases, with 15 bases spanning the gap. Germline V CDR1 and CDR2: SGHVS, FNYEAQ. The CDR3 DNA reads TGTGCCAGCAGCTTTGAAGACAGGATGTTGTATTTT. Translating it yields CASSFEDRMLYF.

This clonotype was picked up many times. The chain carries TRBV4-3 and TRBJ2-3; D is perhaps TRBD1 (6 bases). The CDR3 length is 15 residues. Germline values: CDR1 LGHNA, CDR2 YSLEER. V was trimmed by 5 bases and J by 0 bases, leaving 12 bases between them. CDR3 bases: TGCGCCAGCAGCGCCCGAGGACAGAGCACAGATACGCAGTATTTT. Translation: CASSARGQSTDTQYF.

This clonotype was counted only a few times. V usage is TRBV6-2 or TRBV6-3 and J usage is TRBJ2-2; D perhaps matches TRBD2 (5 bases). CDR1 MNHEY and CDR2 SVGEGT come from the germline V gene. The CDR3 extends over 14 amino acids. Trimming left V 9 bases short and J 4 bases short, with 15 bases between. The CDR3 DNA is TGTGCCAGTCGTCAGGTCGCGGGCACCGGGGAGCTGTTTTTT. It specifies CASRQVAGTGELFF.

V gene TRBV6-2 or TRBV6-3 combines with J gene TRBJ1-4, with D uncertain. V lost 6 bases and J 3 bases, leaving 17 bases between the germline ends. Germline lookup yields CDR1 MNHEY and CDR2 SVGEGT. There are 16 residues in the CDR3. The DNA for the CDR3 is TGTGCCAGCAGACCCCGCCGGGCCAGTTCTAATGAAAAACTGTTTTTT. As protein: CASRPRRASSNEKLFF.

This clonotype showed up just a few times. V gene TRBV10-2 combines with J gene TRBJ1-6; D is perhaps TRBD1 (6 bases). Trimming took off 7 bases at V and 8 bases at J, with 9 bases between the two ends. CDR3 length: 12 residues. Germline V CDR1 and CDR2: WSHSY, SAAADI. CDR3 protein: CASTRGDSPLHF. The CDR3 nucleotides are TGCGCCAGCACTAGGGGGGATTCACCCCTCCACTTT.

The table lists this clonotype with a few counts. The J gene is TRBJ2-5, the V gene TRBV4-2; 7 bases align to TRBD2. Trimming removed 5 bases from V and 3 bases from J; junction bases left unmatched: 12. Germline values: CDR1 LGHNA, CDR2 YNFKEQ. CDR3 length: 16 amino acids. The CDR3, as DNA: TGTGCCAGCAGCACTAAGTTAGCGGGCTCCAAAGAGACCCAGTACTTC. It is translated as CASSTKLAGSKETQYF.

This clonotype was seen many times. The CDR3 protein is CASSRRSTNEKLFF. Written as DNA, the CDR3 is TGTGCCAGCAGCCGCAGGTCAACTAATGAAAAACTGTTTTTT. J is TRBJ1-4 and V is TRBV6-5, with unresolved D. The CDR3 sequence is 14 residues long. Germline CDR1 is MNHEY and CDR2 is SVGAGI. V was trimmed by 6 bases and J by 0 bases, leaving 8 bases between them.

CDR3 amino acids: CASSNPELAGGEGTDTQYF. The CDR3 region has the DNA TGTGCCAGCAGCAACCCGGAACTAGCGGGGGGGGAGGGCACAGATACGCAGTATTTT. This chain joins TRBV21-1 and TRBJ2-3; the table's D call TRBD2 went unverified against the DNA. TRBV21-1 is a documented pseudogene. The CDR3 is 19 residues long.

This clonotype turned up a few times. V and J are TRBV9 and TRBJ2-3; D may correspond to TRBD1 or TRBD2 (5 bases each). From germline, CDR1 is SGDLS and CDR2 YYNGEE. The V end lost 1 base, the J end lost 5 bases, and 11 bases lay between the germline ends. The CDR3 runs 14 residues. Written as DNA, the CDR3 is TGTGCCAGCAGCGTATGGGGGTCGGGAGATACGCAGTATTTT. It translates to CASSVWGSGDTQYF.